This entry is about one T cell receptor (beta chain). Its antigen is currently unknown. Sequenced by immunoSEQ multiplex PCR; TCRdb stores in-frame clones only, minus some. There are roughly 700,000 clones in the sample; roughly 90% occur only once, and around 1.4% lies in the top ten. This entry is derived from a study of Ad26.COV2.S vaccination and SARS-CoV-2 variants. Treatment meaning: 19 received Ad26.COV2.S at low or high dose, single or two shots; several received placebo; per-sample allocation not given. Vaccine and placebo recipients were sampled on day 63 after the first injection. The individual, an adult aged 18-55 years, was a donor in Boston. Study-wide points: Spike-specific TCR breadth in vaccine recipients exceeded that seen in placebo recipients. Total T cell responses were possibly underestimated by TCR breadth and depth analyses.

The CDR3 sequence is 16 residues long. Trimming took 0 bases from V and 1 from J, leaving 11 bases between them. Germline V gives CDR1 SGDLS, CDR2 YYNGEE. This clonotype originated in a person between 18 and 60 years old who received the Ad26.COV2.S COVID-19 vaccine or a placebo. The sequences come from peripheral blood, collected in a trial of Ad26.COV2.S vaccine versus placebo. This chain joins TRBV9 and TRBJ2-1, with D possibly TRBD2 on 5 matching bases. CDR3 loop: CASSVVAGKSYNEQFF. The CDR3, as DNA: TGTGCCAGCAGCGTAGTTGCCGGGAAGTCCTACAATGAGCAGTTCTTC.